Described below is a single TCR beta chain sequence and its context. These data originate in a study of blood T cell repertoires in COVID-19. Authors' analysis steps: Nucleated cell number was recorded as an estimate derived from reference gene primer amplification. Repertoires were generated with immunoSEQ multiplex PCR, while TCRdb's copy carries only in-frame clones and drops some. The V and J calls and clone size are taken from that table; D and trimming were inferred from the DNA. The sample lists 100,000 to 150,000 clones; over 75% were seen once. This TCR was sampled from a woman of 80 years or more with acute or convalescent COVID-19. Sequencing used peripheral blood.

Here the CDR3 reads CASSLNPAVGTNTGELFF. The CDR3 nucleotides are TGTGCCAGCAGCTTAAACCCCGCAGTGGGCACAAACACCGGGGAGCTGTTTTTT. The rearrangement links TRBV7-3 to TRBJ2-2, with no clear D. V was shortened by 1 base and J by 2 bases, with 17 bases between the two germline ends. CDR1 and CDR2 from the germline V gene are SGHTA and FQGTGA. The CDR3 has 18 amino acids. Using reference TRBV7-3 and TRBJ2-2 for the parts outside the CDR3, the full variable domain is GAGVSQTPSNKVTEKGKYVELRCDPISGHTALYWYRQSLGQGPEFLIYFQGTGAADDSGLPNDRFFAVRPEGSVSTLKIQRTERGDSAVYLCASSLNPAVGTNTGELFFGEGSRLTVL.